The clone carrying this T cell receptor (beta chain) has a count of ten or more. In TCRdb, the multiplex PCR reads were re-called with MiXCR into one record per CDR3 protein. This table holds approximately 120,000 distinct CDR3 sequences, over 20% found once. This sample was included in a study of breast tumors, draining lymph nodes, adjacent tissues. Samples came from axillary lymph nodes draining the breast cancer. The sequencing sample was made of axillary lymph node tissue. This TCR was recovered from a female donor with breast cancer. Some clones in this sample may be carry-over from other donors' samples.

The CDR3 DNA is TGTGCCAGCAGAGAGGGTGGGGTGCAGGTTGAGCAGTTCTTC. Translated: CASREGGVQVEQFF. V usage is TRBV6-1 and J usage is TRBJ2-1, with D perhaps matching TRBD2 (5 bases). Germline V gene sequence: CDR1 MNHNS, CDR2 SASEGT. V lost 6 bases to trimming and J lost 9 bases, with 18 bases between them. The CDR3 length is 14 residues.